Given below is one T cell receptor (beta chain) in context. This sample stems from a study of blood T cell repertoires in COVID-19. Clones were read by immunoSEQ multiplex PCR, and TCRdb kept only the in-frame ones, dropping some. The sample holds 300,000 to 350,000 clones, over 75% seen once. CDR1 and CDR2 from the germline V gene are SGDLS and YYNGEE. Trimming removed 0 bases from V and 2 bases from J, with 12 bases in between. The length of the CDR3 is 16 residues. The V and J genes are TRBV9 and TRBJ1-3, with a possible D match to TRBD1 (5 bases). Input material: peripheral blood. This receptor was obtained from a woman aged 25 to 39 with COVID-19, enrolled during active disease. CDR3 bases: TGTGCCAGCAGCGTAGTTGACCGACAGCCTGGAAACACCATATATTTT. This gives the protein CASSVVDRQPGNTIYF.